This entry lists 23 T cell receptor beta chains sequenced from one sample in a study of cytomegalovirus exposure and HLA in healthy donors. PCR involved 60 Vbeta and 13 Jbeta primers. Only in-frame clones appear in the TCRdb table, and some are missing; sequencing was by immunoSEQ multiplex PCR. Counted here are over 100,000 clones, 70% occurring once; the ten biggest clones make up roughly 8.7%. The sample taken for sequencing was PBMCs. The source is a young man in good health and CMV-seropositive.

The chain combines TRBV9 with TRBJ1-2; TRBD1 aligns across 9 bases. CDR1 is SGDLS and CDR2 is YYNGEE in the germline V gene. The trim removed 4 bases at V and 4 bases at J, leaving 11 bases unmatched. The CDR3 has 16 residues. CDR3 sequence reads: CASSPRGTGRAYGYTF. The CDR3 coding sequence is TGTGCCAGCAGCCCCCGAGGGACAGGGCGTGCCTATGGCTACACCTTC. The variable domain in full, completed from reference TRBV9 and TRBJ1-2, reads DSGVTQTPKHLITATGQRVTLRCSPRSGDLSVYWYQQSLDQGLQFLIQYYNGEERAKGNILERFSAQQFPDLHSELNLSSLELGDSALYFCASSPRGTGRAYGYTFGSGTRLTVV.

This clone was seen just once. The CDR3 loop reads CASSLGSGNQPQHF. Here the CDR3 DNA reads TGTGCCAGCAGCTTAGGGTCAGGAAATCAGCCCCAGCATTTT. The genes are TRBV7-9 and TRBJ1-5; the D is unclear. The CDR3 loop spans 14 amino acids. The V gene's germline CDR1 is SEHNR and CDR2 FQNEAQ (reference sequence). V lost 1 base and J 4 bases, leaving 8 bases between the germline ends. Full variable domain (remainder filled in from reference TRBV7-9 and TRBJ1-5): DTGVSQNPRHKITKRGQNVTFRCDPISEHNRLYWYRQTLGQGPEFLTYFQNEAQLEKSRLLSDRFSAERPKGSFSTLEIQRTEQGDSAMYLCASSLGSGNQPQHFGDGTRLSIL.

This chain uses TRBV7-8 with TRBJ2-5; 10 positions match TRBD1. Germline CDR1 and CDR2: SGHVS and FQNEAQ. The CDR3 extends over 17 amino acids. After removal of 5 bases from V and 5 bases from J, the junction contained 14 bases not matched to a gene. CDR3 DNA sequence: TGTGCCAGCAGCGCCCTCTATAGACAGGGGGCATGGGAGACCCAGTACTTC. This sequence encodes CASSALYRQGAWETQYF.

This chain joins TRBV25-1 and TRBJ2-5; the D gene is possibly TRBD1 (6 bases). With 1 base removed from V and 6 bases from J, the gap between germline ends came to 15 bases. The germline gives CDR1 MGHDK, CDR2 SYGVNS. CDR3 size: 15 residues. The CDR3 loop is CASSEFFEQGKTQYF. The CDR3 DNA sequence: TGTGCCAGCAGTGAATTCTTCGAGCAGGGGAAGACCCAGTACTTC.

This clone came up a few times. The gene calls are TRBV5-1 and TRBJ2-5, with a possible D match to TRBD2 (5 bases). Judging by the DNA end, TRBJ2-7 fits better; the J call may be wrong. Per germline, CDR1 SGHRS and CDR2 YFSETQ. CDR3 length: 15 amino acids. The chain's CDR3 is CASSLGEGLGYEQYF. The CDR3 region has the DNA TGCGCCAGCAGCTTGGGAGAGGGTTTGGGCTACGAGCAGTACTTC.

DNA of the CDR3: TGTGCCAGCAGACACGACGGGGCCAGGGGAGTTACTGAAGCTTTCTTT. This sequence encodes CASRHDGARGVTEAFF. The chain employs TRBV11-2 and TRBJ1-1; weak D call: TRBD1 (6 bases). CDR1 SGHAT and CDR2 FQNNGV come from the germline V gene. The CDR3 consists of 16 residues. The V end was cut by 6 bases, the J end by 5 bases, with 22 bases between.

This clone has a handful of counts. The V call is TRBV19, the J call TRBJ1-1; 7 nucleotides align to TRBD1. The germline CDR1 and CDR2 sequences are LNHDA and SQIVND (reference sequence). The V gene end was trimmed by 7 bases and the J gene end by 4 bases; junction bases not matched to a gene: 12. The CDR3 totals 15 residues. CDR3 DNA: TGTGCCAGTACCAGTGGGACAGAGTCGGGCACTGAAGCTTTCTTT. As protein: CASTSGTESGTEAFF.

The chain couples TRBV2 to TRBJ2-7; the match to TRBD2 covers 7 bases. V trimming: 3 bases; J trimming: 4 bases; junction bases outside the gene matches: 18. Per the germline V gene, CDR1 is SNHLY and CDR2 is FYNNEI. The CDR3 has 18 residues. The CDR3 loop reads CASSDPTESYSGAYEQYF. CDR3 coding DNA: TGTGCCAGCAGTGACCCGACAGAGTCGTACAGCGGGGCGTACGAGCAGTACTTC.

The rearrangement links TRBV19 to TRBJ2-3; the D is unclear. The V end lost 3 bases, the J end lost 2 bases, and 9 bases lay between the germline ends. The CDR3 consists of 14 residues. CDR1 is LNHDA and CDR2 is SQIVND in the germline V gene (reference sequence). CDR3: CASSMGPFTDTQYF. The DNA of the CDR3 is TGTGCCAGTAGTATGGGCCCCTTCACAGATACGCAGTATTTT.

This clone was picked up one time. The chain uses TRBV6-7 and TRBJ2-7, with D possibly matching TRBD1 (5 bases). TRBV6-7 is sorted into the ORF group, with uncertain function. This CDR3 comprises 20 residues. The V gene lost 0 bases and the J gene lost 3 bases, with 27 bases spanning the gap. The CDR3 DNA reads as TGTGCCAGCAGTTACTCGATTCCCGTAGGAAAGGGGCCGGCTGTCTACGAGCAGTACGTC. This translates into CASSYSIPVGKGPAVYEQYV.

This clone was observed a handful of times. V is TRBV10-2 and J is TRBJ1-2, with D tentatively TRBD1 (5 bases). The germline gives CDR1 WSHSY, CDR2 SAAADI. This CDR3 has 14 residues. V was shortened by 4 bases and J by 0 bases, with 9 bases between the two germline ends. The CDR3 reads CASSVTVANYGYTF. The DNA for the CDR3 is TGCGCCAGCAGTGTGACAGTAGCTAACTATGGCTACACCTTC.

The V call is TRBV27, the J call TRBJ2-1; D gene unclear. CDR3 length: 16 residues. Trimming took 6 bases from V and 8 from J, leaving 23 bases between them. Germline lookup yields CDR1 MNHEY and CDR2 SMNVEV (reference sequence). CDR3 sequence reads: CASSLTHGAIIYEQFF. The CDR3 DNA reads as TGTGCCAGCAGCCTCACCCACGGAGCAATTATATATGAGCAGTTCTTC.

This chain uses TRBV11-3 with TRBJ2-3; TRBD1 aligns across 11 bases. The germline V gene has CDR1 SGHNT and CDR2 YENEEA. The CDR3 runs 16 residues. The V and J ends lost 5 bases and 0 bases, in that order; junction bases with no gene match: 4. CDR3 region: CASSPGTGGSTDTQYF. The CDR3 DNA reads as TGTGCCAGCAGCCCGGGGACAGGGGGGAGCACAGATACGCAGTATTTT.

J is TRBJ1-2 and V is TRBV2; D possibly corresponds to TRBD1 (6 bases). There are 16 residues in the CDR3. V lost 0 bases, J lost 0 bases, and 11 bases lay in between. Germline assignment: CDR1 SNHLY and CDR2 FYNNEI. DNA for the CDR3: TGTGCCAGCAGTGAAGCAGGCAGGGGAGCTAACTATGGCTACACCTTC. This gives the protein CASSEAGRGANYGYTF.

The chain uses TRBV29-1 and TRBJ2-3, with TRBD2 as a possible D gene (5 bases). Germline CDR1 reads SQVTM; CDR2 reads ANQGSEA. V gave up 4 bases and J gave up 4 bases, with 12 bases separating them. The CDR3 is made up of 13 amino acids. Here the CDR3 reads CSVGTGWADTQYF. The CDR3, as DNA: TGCAGCGTTGGAACGGGATGGGCAGATACGCAGTATTTT.

The V gene is TRBV6-4, the J gene TRBJ1-3; TRBD1 matches at 7 bases. The V gene end was trimmed by 2 bases and the J gene end by 0 bases; junction bases not matched to a gene: 19. Per the germline V gene, CDR1 is MRHNA and CDR2 is SNTAGT. CDR3 length: 21 amino acids. In nucleotides, the CDR3 is TGTGCCAGCAGTGACCCCGACGGACAGGTGGAACACTGTGACTCTGGAAACACCATATATTTT. Its protein product is CASSDPDGQVEHCDSGNTIYF.

This clone was detected once. For the CDR3, the DNA is TGTGCTAGTGGTTTGAGGGCAGGGGACGCTGAAGCTTTCTTT. Its protein product is CASGLRAGDAEAFF. This chain connects TRBV12-5 to TRBJ1-1, with D perhaps TRBD1 (6 bases). The germline V gene encodes CDR1 LGHNT and CDR2 FRNRAP. Between the trimmed V and J ends, which lost 2 bases and 6 bases, there was a span of 13 bases. The CDR3 length is 14 residues.

The chain links TRBV29-1 to TRBJ1-1; D gene unclear. Per germline, CDR1 SQVTM and CDR2 ANQGSEA. Trimming shortened V by 5 bases and J by 1 base, and 17 bases separated the two germline ends. The CDR3 contains 15 residues. CDR3 in DNA: TGCAGCGTTTGCCCTTGGACTGCGGAGAACACTGAAGCTTTCTTT. This translates into CSVCPWTAENTEAFF.

V usage is TRBV5-7 and J usage is TRBJ1-2; D is ambiguous. TRBV5-7 counts as an open reading frame of uncertain function. The CDR3 sequence is 13 residues long. V was shortened by 3 bases and J by 4 bases, with 10 bases between the two germline ends. The CDR3, as DNA: TGTGCCAGCAGCTCCGACTTCGTCTATGGCTACACCTTC. Its protein product is CASSSDFVYGYTF.

This clone was counted once. The chain combines TRBV10-1 with TRBJ1-4; tentatively, D is TRBD1 (6 bases). Germline-derived CDR1 and CDR2 are WNHNN and SYGVQD (reference sequence). There are 15 residues in the CDR3. V gave up 8 bases and J gave up 4 bases, with 17 bases separating them. The CDR3 region has the DNA TGCGCCAGCTCACCCCAGGGGCCAGTTAATGAAAAACTGTTTTTT. Translating it yields CASSPQGPVNEKLFF.

V and J are TRBV6-1 and TRBJ2-7, with 10 bases that match TRBD1. The V gene's germline CDR1 is MNHNS and CDR2 SASEGT. After removal of 8 bases from V and 2 bases from J, the junction contained 6 bases not matched to a gene. The CDR3 runs 14 residues. CDR3 region: CASVDRGVPYEQYV. DNA for the CDR3: TGTGCCAGCGTGGACAGGGGGGTACCCTACGAGCAGTACGTC.

A few counts support this clone. The chain is built from TRBV5-1 and TRBJ2-7; tentative D call: TRBD1 (6 bases). The CDR3 loop spans 13 amino acids. V lost 2 bases, J lost 4 bases, and 10 bases lay in between. The germline V gene has CDR1 SGHRS and CDR2 YFSETQ. The CDR3 nucleotides read TGCGCCAGCAGCTTCCAGGGGCTATACGAGCAGTACTTC. It yields the protein CASSFQGLYEQYF.

This chain uses TRBV5-1 with TRBJ2-3; 9 bases map to TRBD1. V lost 0 bases, J lost 2 bases, and 7 bases stayed unmatched. This CDR3 region has 17 residues. CDR1 and CDR2 from the germline V gene are SGHRS and YFSETQ. The CDR3 region is CASSLGQGGPLTDTQYF. The CDR3 DNA sequence: TGCGCCAGCAGCTTGGGACAGGGGGGTCCCCTCACAGATACGCAGTATTTT.